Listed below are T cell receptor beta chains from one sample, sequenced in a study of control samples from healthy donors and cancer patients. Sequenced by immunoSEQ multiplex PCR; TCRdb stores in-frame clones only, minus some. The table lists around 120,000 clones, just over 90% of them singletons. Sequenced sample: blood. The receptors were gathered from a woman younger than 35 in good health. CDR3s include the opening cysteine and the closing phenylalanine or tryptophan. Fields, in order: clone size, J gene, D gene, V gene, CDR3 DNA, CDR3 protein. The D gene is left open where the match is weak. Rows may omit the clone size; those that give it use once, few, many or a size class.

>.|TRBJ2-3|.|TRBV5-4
TGTGCCAGCAGCCGTGAGGCTCTAGGCACAGATACGCAGTATTTT
CASSREALGTDTQYF
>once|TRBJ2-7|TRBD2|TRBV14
TGTGCCAGCAGCTATGGACTAGCGCATTACGAGCAGTACTTC
CASSYGLAHYEQYF
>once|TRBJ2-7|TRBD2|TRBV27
TGTGCCAGCAGTTTAACGCTAGCGGGGGGGCAGATCTACGAGCAGTACTTC
CASSLTLAGGQIYEQYF
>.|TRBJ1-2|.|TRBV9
TGTGCCAGCAGCCCCATGTGGGGGCCGGATGGCTACACCTTC
CASSPMWGPDGYTF
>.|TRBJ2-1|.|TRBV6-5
TGTGCCAGCGGAGGAGACAATGAGCAGTTCTTC
CASGGDNEQFF
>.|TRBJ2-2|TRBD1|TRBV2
TGTGCCAGCAGTGAAAGCCCAACAGGGGGAACCGGGGAGCTGTTTTTT
CASSESPTGGTGELFF
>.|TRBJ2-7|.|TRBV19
TGTGCCAGTAGTCCCGCCTACGAGCAGTACTTC
CASSPAYEQYF
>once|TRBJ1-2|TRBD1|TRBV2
TGTGCCAGCAGGAGGGGACAGAACTATGGCTACACCTTC
CASRRGQNYGYTF
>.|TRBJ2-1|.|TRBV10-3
TGTGCCATCAGTGAGCTACCCGCGCGGCCAGCCCCCCAGTTGACGGGGCAGTTCTTC
CAISELPARPAPQLTGQFF
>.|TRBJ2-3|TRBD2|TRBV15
TGTGCCACCAGCAGTAGCACCGGGACTAGCGACCTTAGCACAGATACGCAGTATTTT
CATSSSTGTSDLSTDTQYF
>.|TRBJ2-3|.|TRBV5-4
TGTGCCAGCGGGGGGATACCTAGCACAGATACGCAGTATTTT
CASGGIPSTDTQYF
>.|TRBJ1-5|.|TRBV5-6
TGTGCCAGCAGTTACGGACGGTATAGCAATCAGCCCCAGCATTTT
CASSYGRYSNQPQHF
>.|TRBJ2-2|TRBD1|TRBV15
TGTGCCACCAGCAGAAGGGTAACGACAGGGACGAGCGGGGAGCTGTTTTTT
CATSRRVTTGTSGELFF
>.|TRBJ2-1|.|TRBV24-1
TGTGCCACCAGTGGCCCGGACAGATACAATGAGCAGTTCTTC
CATSGPDRYNEQFF
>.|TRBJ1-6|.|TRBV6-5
TGTGCCAGCAGTCCCCCCGCGGGTCGGGGGTTGACCCTCCACTTT
CASSPPAGRGLTLHF
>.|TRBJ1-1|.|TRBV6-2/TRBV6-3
TGTGCCAGCAGTTACTGGGTGTCGAACACTGAAGCTTTCTTT
CASSYWVSNTEAFF
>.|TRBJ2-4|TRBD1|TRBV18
TGTGCCAGCTCACCGAACTGGGACAGGGGTACCAAAAACATTCAGTACTTC
CASSPNWDRGTKNIQYF
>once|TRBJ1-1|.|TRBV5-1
TGCGCCAGCAGCTTGGACCGTGTGGCCCGAAGAACTGAAGCTTTCTTT
CASSLDRVARRTEAFF
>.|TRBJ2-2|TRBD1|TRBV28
TGTGCCAGCAGAAGACAGGGGGCGAACACCGGGGAGCTGTTTTTT
CASRRQGANTGELFF
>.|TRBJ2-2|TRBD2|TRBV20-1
TGCAGTGCTAGTGGGAGGGTCACCGGGGAGCTGTTTTTT
CSASGRVTGELFF
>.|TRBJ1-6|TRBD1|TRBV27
TGTGCCAGCAGGGCCGGGACAGCCTATAATTCACCCCTCCACTTT
CASRAGTAYNSPLHF
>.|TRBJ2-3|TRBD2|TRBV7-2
TGTGCCAGCAGCTTAGGGGTCCGGACTAGCAGAGATACGCAGTATTTT
CASSLGVRTSRDTQYF